Presented here are 29 T cell receptor beta chains from one specimen sequenced in a study of control samples from healthy donors and cancer patients. Generated by immunoSEQ multiplex PCR, the TCRdb table keeps only in-frame clones and is missing some. The table has 170,000 or so clones, approximately 94% seen once; the top ten hold over 1.3%. Input material: blood. The receptors stem from a woman between 18 and 29 years old in good health.

V gene TRBV10-1 combines with J gene TRBJ1-1; no clear D gene. The germline gives CDR1 WNHNN, CDR2 SYGVQD (reference sequence). V was cut by 3 bases and J by 0 bases, with 14 bases left in between. The CDR3 consists of 16 residues. Written as DNA, the CDR3 is TGCGCCAGCAGTGAATCGGACTTGGGAATGAACACTGAAGCTTTCTTT. Protein sequence: CASSESDLGMNTEAFF.

The chain is built from TRBV6-2 or TRBV6-3 and TRBJ1-1; D uncertain. The CDR3 covers 12 residues. In germline, CDR1 is MNHEY, CDR2 SVGEGT. V was cut by 5 bases and J by 3 bases, with 7 bases left in between. The CDR3 nucleotides read TGTGCCAGCAGTACGTCATACACTGAAGCTTTCTTT. This translates into CASSTSYTEAFF.

The V and J genes are TRBV12-5 and TRBJ2-7, with D hard to call. Germline CDR1 reads LGHNT; CDR2 reads FRNRAP. This CDR3 spans 15 amino acids. V was clipped by 5 bases and J by 3 bases, with 17 bases between them. Here the CDR3 DNA reads TGTGCTAGTGGTCTCAGGACCGCAGTGTACTACGAGCAGTACTTC. Amino acid sequence: CASGLRTAVYYEQYF.

The rearrangement uses TRBV25-1 and TRBJ1-4; 7 bases match TRBD1. Germline V gives CDR1 MGHDK, CDR2 SYGVNS. Unmatched junction bases numbered 2, after V lost 5 bases and J lost 2 bases. This CDR3 spans 14 amino acids. The DNA for the CDR3 is TGTGCCAGCAGTAGCAGGGGGACTAATGAAAAACTGTTTTTT. Translated: CASSSRGTNEKLFF.

J is TRBJ2-3 and V is TRBV2; possible D gene TRBD2, 5 bases. Per the germline V gene, CDR1 is SNHLY and CDR2 is FYNNEI. The CDR3 covers 16 residues. V lost 6 bases to trimming and J lost 0 bases, with 16 bases between them. CDR3 amino acids: CASRARGHFSTDTQYF. The CDR3 DNA is TGTGCCAGCAGGGCTCGCGGGCACTTTAGCACAGATACGCAGTATTTT.

The V call is TRBV27, the J call TRBJ2-7; perhaps TRBD1 as D (5 bases). Germline loops: CDR1 MNHEY, CDR2 SMNVEV (reference sequence). This CDR3 region has 16 residues. With 3 bases removed from V and 5 bases from J, the gap between germline ends came to 20 bases. The CDR3 sequence is CASSFLPVPGQDEQYF. The DNA of the CDR3 is TGTGCCAGCAGTTTCCTCCCTGTCCCAGGGCAGGACGAGCAGTACTTC.

Details on this clone: Compared with germline, one end of the junction differs, possibly owing to a read error. The chain is built from TRBV19 and TRBJ1-1; D unclear. This CDR3 is built from 13 residues. Germline assignment: CDR1 LNHDA and CDR2 SQIVND (reference sequence). DNA for the CDR3: TGTGCCAGTAGTAAGAGGACCGACACTCAAGCTTTCTTT. Encoded protein: CASSKRTDTQAFF.

The chain couples TRBV9 to TRBJ1-3; a possible D gene is TRBD1 (6 bases). Germline V CDR1 and CDR2: SGDLS, YYNGEE. The V end lost 4 bases, the J end lost 0 bases, and 14 bases lay between the germline ends. The CDR3 is 16 amino acids. CDR3 region: CASSPRGGLSGNTIYF. The CDR3 DNA is TGTGCCAGCAGCCCTCGTGGGGGCCTCTCTGGAAACACCATATATTTT.

This clone has only one observation. This chain connects TRBV28 to TRBJ2-7; D not certain. The CDR3 sequence is 13 residues long. V was pared by 3 bases and J by 5 bases, with 11 bases between. Germline assignment: CDR1 MDHEN and CDR2 SYDVKM. The CDR3 loop reads CASSLEISNEQYF. DNA for the CDR3: TGTGCCAGCAGTTTGGAGATTTCCAACGAGCAGTACTTC.

The CDR3 DNA reads TGTGCCAGCAGCCAAGATGGGGGGCGCACTGAAGCTTTCTTT. Amino acids: CASSQDGGRTEAFF. The rearrangement links TRBV14 to TRBJ1-1, with D possibly being TRBD1 (6 bases). The CDR3 is 14 residues long. Germline V gene sequence: CDR1 SGHDN, CDR2 FVKESK. The V gene lost 0 bases and the J gene lost 4 bases, with 9 bases spanning the gap.

V gene TRBV6-5 combines with J gene TRBJ2-1; TRBD2 agrees at 11 bases. The CDR3 contains 15 residues. The germline CDR1 and CDR2 sequences are MNHEY and SVGAGI. The junction had 0 bases not matched to a gene; V was cut back by 2 bases and J by 3 bases. CDR3: CASSYGLAGYNEQFF. DNA of the CDR3: TGTGCCAGCAGTTACGGACTAGCGGGCTACAATGAGCAGTTCTTC.

This clone was seen more than once but under ten times. V gene TRBV3-1 (or the pseudogene TRBV3-2) combines with J gene TRBJ1-2, with D hard to call. The V end lost 1 base, the J end lost 1 base, and 7 bases lay between the germline ends. The CDR3 has 14 amino acids. Germline loops: CDR1 LGHDT, CDR2 YNNKEL (reference sequence). DNA for the CDR3: TGTGCCAGCAGCCAAGCTGGACTTAACTATGGCTACACCTTC. Its translation is CASSQAGLNYGYTF.

This chain joins TRBV5-4 and TRBJ1-1, with unresolved D. Trimming took off 0 bases at V and 0 bases at J, with 12 bases between the two ends. The CDR3 has 16 amino acids. From germline, CDR1 is SGHNT and CDR2 YYREEE (reference sequence). The DNA for the CDR3 is TGTGCCAGCAGCTTGGGAGGGAGCGGGTTGAACACTGAAGCTTTCTTT. It codes for CASSLGGSGLNTEAFF.

The genes are TRBV6-2 or TRBV6-3 and TRBJ1-4; D perhaps matches TRBD1 (5 bases). Per germline, CDR1 MNHEY and CDR2 SVGEGT. The CDR3 contains 19 residues. The V end lost 2 bases, the J end lost 0 bases, and 19 bases lay between the germline ends. The CDR3 DNA sequence: TGTGCCAGCAGTTACCTACCGGGACTTCCGGGTGCAACTAATGAAAAACTGTTTTTT. It translates to CASSYLPGLPGATNEKLFF.

This chain connects TRBV10-1 to TRBJ2-3, with 8 bases lining up with TRBD1. The CDR3 runs 15 residues. CDR1 is WNHNN and CDR2 is SYGVQD in the germline V gene (reference sequence). J gave up 0 bases and V 1 base, and 0 bases lay outside the gene matches. CDR3 loop: CASSEWTGSTDTQYF. The CDR3 nucleotides read TGCGCCAGCAGTGAGTGGACAGGGAGCACAGATACGCAGTATTTT.

V usage is TRBV15 and J usage is TRBJ1-1, with a tentative D call TRBD1 (5 bases). Trimming took off 1 base at V and 4 bases at J, with 13 bases between the two ends. The CDR3 is made up of 15 amino acids. Germline V gene data show CDR1 as LNHNV and CDR2 as YYDKDF (reference sequence). CDR3: CATSRGGEGGTEAFF. CDR3 in DNA: TGTGCCACCAGCAGAGGGGGGGAGGGAGGCACTGAAGCTTTCTTT.

This clone has a single count. The chain uses TRBV3-1 (or the pseudogene TRBV3-2) and TRBJ2-5; either TRBD1 or TRBD2 may fit D (5 bases each). The germline CDR1 and CDR2 sequences are LGHDT and YNNKEL (reference sequence). V was pared by 2 bases and J by 5 bases, with 6 bases between. The CDR3 loop spans 12 amino acids. This chain's CDR3 is CASSQWGETQYF. The CDR3 nucleotides read TGTGCCAGCAGCCAATGGGGGGAGACCCAGTACTTC.

The chain employs TRBV5-6 and TRBJ1-2, with a tentative D call TRBD1 (5 bases). Per germline, CDR1 SGHDT and CDR2 YYEEEE. V lost 1 base and J lost 8, with 15 bases in between. The CDR3 loop spans 14 amino acids. The CDR3 protein is CASSLKGRERGYTF. The CDR3 DNA reads as TGTGCCAGCAGCTTGAAGGGGCGTGAAAGAGGCTACACCTTC.

This chain uses TRBV5-1 with TRBJ2-1; D not certain. This CDR3 is built from 14 residues. With 0 bases removed from V and 2 bases from J, the gap between germline ends came to 6 bases. Germline-derived CDR1 and CDR2 are SGHRS and YFSETQ. CDR3 sequence reads: CASSLESTYNEQFF. The CDR3 coding sequence is TGCGCCAGCAGCTTGGAATCCACCTACAATGAGCAGTTCTTC.

The chain recombines TRBV16 with TRBJ1-2, with D possibly being TRBD1 (5 bases). Germline V CDR1 and CDR2: KGHSY, FQNENV. CDR3 length equals 15 residues. With 1 base removed from V and 4 bases from J, the gap between germline ends came to 13 bases. CDR3: CASSQFQGLGYGYTF. CDR3 nucleotides: TGTGCCAGCAGCCAATTCCAGGGATTGGGCTATGGCTACACCTTC.

CDR3 DNA: TGTGCCAGCATCCCGGGACTTGGGTCACCCCTCCACTTT. Translation: CASIPGLGSPLHF. The genes are TRBV6-5 and TRBJ1-6; weak D call: TRBD1 (5 bases). Trimming took 7 bases from V and 10 from J, leaving 14 bases between them. Germline CDR1 reads MNHEY; CDR2 reads SVGAGI. The length of the CDR3 is 13 residues.

Remarks on this clone: The junction and the germline gene differ at one end; a read error may be behind it. The chain employs TRBV27 and TRBJ1-6; 10 positions match TRBD1. CDR1 MNHEY and CDR2 SMNVEV come from the germline V gene (reference sequence). This CDR3 has 15 residues. The CDR3 region is CASSPGQGYISPLHF. The CDR3 coding sequence is TGTGCCAGCAGTCCGGGACAGGGGTATATTTCACCCCTCCACTTT.

V and J are TRBV5-1 and TRBJ1-1; D remains unclear. Germline CDR1 is SGHRS and CDR2 is YFSETQ. This CDR3 has 14 residues. Trimming took 4 bases from V and 7 from J, leaving 17 bases between them. For the CDR3, the DNA is TGCGCCAGCAGCCTCCCCGGGAAACTTAGTGAAGCTTTCTTT. This sequence encodes CASSLPGKLSEAFF.

The chain links TRBV9 to TRBJ2-3; D possibly matches TRBD1 or TRBD2 (5 bases each). CDR1 is SGDLS and CDR2 is YYNGEE in the germline V gene. The CDR3 is made up of 14 amino acids. Trimming took 4 bases from V and 4 from J, leaving 13 bases between them. CDR3 DNA: TGTGCCAGCAGCCTGGGGGTGCGGGCAGATACGCAGTATTTT. It is translated as CASSLGVRADTQYF.

The rearrangement uses TRBV2 and TRBJ2-3; 10 bases map to TRBD2. The CDR3 consists of 16 residues. The junction had 10 bases not matched to a gene; V was cut back by 5 bases and J by 5 bases. CDR1 is SNHLY and CDR2 is FYNNEI in the germline V gene. The CDR3: CASSSSGGALGDTQYF. CDR3 nucleotides: TGTGCCAGCAGTTCAAGCGGGGGGGCCCTCGGAGATACGCAGTATTTT.

The chain couples TRBV10-2 to TRBJ1-5; possibly TRBD1 for D (5 bases). The CDR3 contains 13 residues. The germline V gene has CDR1 WSHSY and CDR2 SAAADI. With 6 bases removed from V and 6 bases from J, the gap between germline ends came to 12 bases. DNA for the CDR3: TGCGCCAGCAGACCAGGGTCTGGTCAGCCCCAGCATTTT. Translation gives CASRPGSGQPQHF.

This chain joins TRBV9 and TRBJ2-3, with TRBD1 identical over 7 bases. V shed 0 bases, J shed 3 bases, and the junction held 4 bases outside the gene matches. Germline V gene data show CDR1 as SGDLS and CDR2 as YYNGEE. The CDR3 extends over 15 amino acids. The CDR3 nucleotides read TGTGCCAGCAGCGTAGGAGGGGGCAGGACAGATACGCAGTATTTT. Translated: CASSVGGGRTDTQYF.

The CDR3 spells CASSGPDGSNYGYTF. CDR3 bases: TGTGCCAGCTCAGGACCGGACGGTTCTAACTATGGCTACACCTTC. V and J are TRBV18 and TRBJ1-2, with D unresolved. Trimming took off 5 bases at V and 0 bases at J, with 13 bases between the two ends. In germline, CDR1 is KGHSH, CDR2 LQKENI. This CDR3 is 15 amino acids long.

The chain recombines TRBV19 with TRBJ1-1; weak D call: TRBD1 (6 bases). Germline CDR1 reads LNHDA; CDR2 reads SQIVND (reference sequence). CDR3 length equals 11 residues. V gave up 8 bases and J gave up 4 bases, with 8 bases separating them. The DNA of the CDR3 is TGTGCCAGTCAAGGGGGCACTGAAGCTTTCTTT. Translated, it gives CASQGGTEAFF. The variable domain in full, with the rest retrieved from reference TRBV19 and TRBJ1-1, is DGGITQSPKYLFRKEGQNVTLSCEQNLNHDAMYWYRQDPGQGLRLIYYSQIVNDFQKGDIAEGYSVSREKKESFPLTVTSAQKNPTAFYLCASQGGTEAFFGQGTRLTVV.